These T cell receptor beta chains were read from a single sample in a study of cytomegalovirus exposure and HLA in healthy donors. The table came from immunoSEQ multiplex PCR; TCRdb's copy has only in-frame clones and leaves some out. Of some 100,000 clones listed, about 72% were seen once; the top ten hold roughly 15%. Sequencing was performed on PBMCs. These receptors originate from a man aged 45 to 65 in good health and CMV-seropositive. Each CDR3 is given with its conserved first and last residue. Fields, in order: V gene, clone size, D gene, J gene, CDR3 DNA, CDR3 protein. A D gene is named only where the DNA matches it firmly. Not all rows give a size; the values are once, few, many and, for expanded clones, a class.

TRBV7-9	few	-	TRBJ1-5	TGTGCCAGCAGCTTAGTAGAGAATCAGCCCCAGCATTTT	CASSLVENQPQHF
TRBV5-4	-	TRBD1	TRBJ2-7	TGTGCCAGCAGCTCGGTCGGACAGGGTTACGAGCAGTACTTC	CASSSVGQGYEQYF
TRBV19	-	TRBD2	TRBJ2-7	TGTGCCAGCCAAAAGGGACTAGCGGGGGGGACCTACGAGCAGTACTTC	CASQKGLAGGTYEQYF
TRBV19	-	-	TRBJ2-2	TGTGCCAGTAGTGACACAGGGAACGGGGAGCTGTTTTTT	CASSDTGNGELFF
TRBV5-5	-	TRBD1	TRBJ1-5	TGTGCCAGCAGCCCTAGGACAGGGGGCGCTTATCAGCCCCAGCATTTT	CASSPRTGGAYQPQHF
TRBV7-2	-	-	TRBJ2-5	TGTGCCAGCAGCTTACTCAGGCAAGAGACCCAGTACTTC	CASSLLRQETQYF
TRBV28	once	-	TRBJ1-1	TGTGCCAGCAGCCCCAGTTGGGGGCGCGACACTGAAGCTTTCTTT	CASSPSWGRDTEAFF
TRBV7-6	-	-	TRBJ2-1	TGTGCCAGCAGCTCACCCCCAACGGGGCGACTAGGAGGTGAGCAGTTCTTC	CASSSPPTGRLGGEQFF
TRBV19	-	-	TRBJ2-1	TGTGCCAGTAGATCGCCCCTATTCGGCGGTGAGCAGTTCTTC	CASRSPLFGGEQFF
TRBV18	-	-	TRBJ2-7	TGTGCCAGCTCCCCCGACTCCAAGGGGTGGCGCGAGCAGTACTTC	CASSPDSKGWREQYF
TRBV28	-	TRBD1	TRBJ2-3	TGTGCCAGCAGTACGGCCGGGACAGGGATTATCACAGATACGCAGTATTTT	CASSTAGTGIITDTQYF
TRBV6-6	-	TRBD2	TRBJ2-3	TGTGCCAGCAGTTACTCGAGCGGGGCAGATACGCAGTATTTT	CASSYSSGADTQYF
TRBV21-1	-	-	TRBJ2-7	TGTGCCAGCAGCAAAGCGACCTTCCTCCGGGAGGCATACTACGAGCAGTACTTC	CASSKATFLREAYYEQYF
TRBV5-4	-	-	TRBJ2-3	TGTGCCAGCAGCCCCAAGGTGGGAGCAGATACGCAGTATTTT	CASSPKVGADTQYF
TRBV5-6	few	-	TRBJ2-7	TGTGCCAGCAGCTTCTCGTTAGGGGGCGAGCAGTACTTC	CASSFSLGGEQYF
TRBV4-3	-	-	TRBJ2-2	TGCGCCAGCAGCCAAGAGGGCCCTACTGGAACCGGGGAGCTGTTTTTT	CASSQEGPTGTGELFF
TRBV28	once	TRBD2	TRBJ2-3	TGTGCCAGCAGTTTGGTGGGGGGGGAGGATACGCAGTATTTT	CASSLVGGEDTQYF
TRBV19	few	-	TRBJ2-1	TGTGCCAGTAGGAACAATGGGGCAGGAACCTACAATGAGCAGTTCTTC	CASRNNGAGTYNEQFF
TRBV5-4	-	-	TRBJ1-2	TGTGCCAGCAGCAGGGAGGGCTATGGCTACACCTTC	CASSREGYGYTF
TRBV2	-	-	TRBJ2-2	TGTGCCAGCACCACCTATGGGGAGCTGTTTTTT	CASTTYGELFF
TRBV28	-	-	TRBJ1-2	TGTGCCAGCAGTCCCCCCTTACTTCAGGGGTGGCAAGATGGCTACACCTTC	CASSPPLLQGWQDGYTF
TRBV7-9	-	TRBD1	TRBJ1-2	TGTGCCAGCAGCATCGGGGACAGGGCACACTATGGCTACACCTTC	CASSIGDRAHYGYTF
TRBV9	few	-	TRBJ2-7	TGTGCCAGCAGCTTGGGGTGGGGGGATAACTACGAGCAGTACTTC	CASSLGWGDNYEQYF
TRBV11-2	few	-	TRBJ1-4	TGTGCCAGCAGCTTAGGCCAGGGTGCATTGTTTGAAAAACTGTTTTTT	CASSLGQGALFEKLFF
TRBV2	-	TRBD1	TRBJ2-5	TGTGCCAGCAGTGAAGGACAGGGGAGCCAAGAGACCCAGTACTTC	CASSEGQGSQETQYF
TRBV28	-	TRBD2	TRBJ2-3	TGTGCCAGCAGCCCAATTAACGGGGGGGCTGAGGATACGCAGTATTTT	CASSPINGGAEDTQYF
TRBV10-2	-	-	TRBJ2-2	TGCGCCAGCAGTGACAACACCTGGAGCACCGGGGAGCTGTTTTTT	CASSDNTWSTGELFF
TRBV30	few	-	TRBJ2-5	TGTGCCTGGACCAAAATGTCCGGGAAGGAGACCCAGTACTTC	CAWTKMSGKETQYF
TRBV27	-	-	TRBJ1-1	TGTGCCAGCACCTTAACTAGTGTAGACACTGAAGCTTTCTTT	CASTLTSVDTEAFF
TRBV6-1	-	-	TRBJ2-5	TGTGCCAGCAGTGAAGCTCGGGCCAGGGGGGAAGAGCAGTACTTC	CASSEARARGEEQYF
TRBV27	-	-	TRBJ2-7	TGTGCCAGCAGTAGGACAAAGTTGTTGGCCGAGCAGTACTTC	CASSRTKLLAEQYF
TRBV5-4	-	TRBD1	TRBJ1-1	TGTGCCAGCAGCTCGCGCCCCGGGACAGCGAACACTGAAGCTTTCTTT	CASSSRPGTANTEAFF